This T cell receptor (beta chain) was obtained from a study of graft-versus-host responses after intestinal transplantation. Whole-study context: Multivisceral, liver-intestinal, or isolated intestinal transplants were received by the recipients.

This CDR3 is built from 13 residues. Trimming cost V 0 bases and J 5 bases, with 6 bases left between them. Per the germline V gene, CDR1 is SGHNT and CDR2 is YYREEE (reference sequence). TCRdb's copy holds only in-frame clones and misses some; the assay was immunoSEQ multiplex PCR. Among about 100,000 clones, less than 90% were seen once, and the ten largest hold over 0.7%. Of note for this clone: What it recognizes is unknown.

This rearrangement joins TRBV5-4 to TRBJ1-5; D call uncertain. The origin of this receptor is a human donor who received an intestinal transplant. The sequencing used unstimulated CD4+ T cells sorted from spleen or lymph node cells, collected before intestinal transplant. Written as DNA, the CDR3 is TGTGCCAGCAGCTTGGTCCCTGATCAGCCCCAGCATTTT. Protein: CASSLVPDQPQHF.